This passage covers 15 T cell receptor beta chains from one sample sequenced in a study of blood T cell repertoires in COVID-19. Method: immunoSEQ multiplex PCR; TCRdb's copy keeps in-frame clones and lacks some. Of about 170,000 clones in the sample, approximately 84% were seen once. Specimen: peripheral blood. These receptors were taken from an older man with active or convalescent COVID-19.

The gene calls are TRBV19 and TRBJ2-1; TRBD2 agrees at 11 bases. Germline-derived CDR1 and CDR2 are LNHDA and SQIVND (reference sequence). The CDR3 has 18 amino acids. Germline trimming cut 0 bases from V and 7 bases from J; bases unmatched to any gene: 11. CDR3 loop: CASSIDEIAGGPSNEQFF. The CDR3 region has the DNA TGTGCCAGTAGTATAGATGAGATAGCGGGAGGGCCCTCAAATGAGCAGTTCTTC.

The gene calls are TRBV3-1 (or the pseudogene TRBV3-2) and TRBJ1-5, with a possible D match to TRBD1 (5 bases). V was cut by 1 base and J by 6 bases, with 13 bases left in between. Germline V gene sequence: CDR1 LGHDT, CDR2 YNNKEL (reference sequence). The CDR3 spans 15 residues. The CDR3 nucleotides are TGTGCCAGCAGCCAAGGGGGGGTCAGGTCTCAGCCCCAGCATTTT. Protein product: CASSQGGVRSQPQHF.

The J gene is TRBJ2-7, the V gene TRBV5-6; no clear D gene. The CDR3 consists of 11 residues. Looked up from germline, CDR1 is SGHDT and CDR2 is YYEEEE. Trimming pared 3 bases from V and 4 bases from J, leaving 5 bases between. The CDR3 nucleotides are TGTGCCAGCAGCTCCATGTACGAGCAGTACTTC. It translates to CASSSMYEQYF. The whole variable domain, filled in from reference TRBV5-6 and TRBJ2-7, reads DAGVTQSPTHLIKTRGQQVTLRCSPKSGHDTVSWYQQALGQGPQFIFQYYEEEERQRGNFPDRFSGHQFPNYSSELNVNALLLGDSALYLCASSSMYEQYFGPGTRLTVT.

The chain is built from TRBV6-2 or TRBV6-3 and TRBJ2-1; 8 bases agree with TRBD1. The CDR3 extends over 14 amino acids. Germline lookup yields CDR1 MNHEY and CDR2 SVGEGT. With 5 bases clipped from V and 4 bases from J, the junction kept 4 bases outside the gene matches. The DNA of the CDR3 is TGTGCCAGCAGTCCCCAGGGGGCATACAATGAGCAGTTCTTC. It translates to CASSPQGAYNEQFF.

The V gene is TRBV29-1, the J gene TRBJ2-1, with 7 bases aligning to TRBD2. Germline V gene lookup returns CDR1 SQVTM and CDR2 ANQGSEA. The CDR3 is 14 residues long. The V gene end was trimmed by 2 bases and the J gene end by 0 bases; junction bases not matched to a gene: 1. CDR3: CSVELAVSYNEQFF. The CDR3 bases are TGCAGCGTTGAACTAGCGGTCTCCTACAATGAGCAGTTCTTC.

This chain joins TRBV6-5 and TRBJ2-1; 9 bases align to TRBD1. The CDR3 is made up of 15 amino acids. Trimming took 4 bases from V and 6 from J; bases not matched to a gene: 7. The germline CDR1 and CDR2 sequences are MNHEY and SVGAGI. The CDR3 here is CASSSSGTGINEQFF. The DNA for the CDR3 is TGTGCCAGCAGTTCCTCCGGGACAGGGATCAATGAGCAGTTCTTC.

In nucleotides, the CDR3 is TGTGCCAGCACTGGGAGGGGTAAGCAGTTCTTC. Encoded protein: CASTGRGKQFF. The chain joins TRBV28 to TRBJ2-1, with 7 positions matching TRBD2. Losses at the gene ends were 7 bases for V and 11 bases for J; bases not matched to a gene: 5. Per germline, CDR1 MDHEN and CDR2 SYDVKM. The CDR3 totals 11 residues.

The chain joins TRBV19 to TRBJ1-4; a weak D match, TRBD1 (5 bases). The ends were cut back, 3 bases at V and 8 bases at J, with 13 bases in the middle. Looked up from germline, CDR1 is LNHDA and CDR2 is SQIVND (reference sequence). This CDR3 spans 14 amino acids. The CDR3 here is CASSMRGVREKLFF. The CDR3 DNA follows: TGTGCCAGTAGTATGCGGGGGGTTCGGGAAAAACTGTTTTTT.

This clone was detected only once. The rearrangement links TRBV7-9 to TRBJ1-1; D is undetermined. The CDR3 is made up of 12 amino acids. CDR1 is SEHNR, CDR2 FQNEAQ, per germline (reference sequence). Trimming removed 7 bases from V and 7 bases from J, with 13 bases in between. The chain's CDR3 is CASNRVGSEAFF. The CDR3 DNA reads as TGTGCCAGCAACCGGGTGGGGAGTGAAGCTTTCTTT.

The rearrangement uses TRBV14 and TRBJ2-1; D is uncertain. Trimming cost V 1 base and J 4 bases, with 5 bases left between them. The length of the CDR3 is 13 residues. Germline CDR1 is SGHDN and CDR2 is FVKESK. CDR3 residues: CASSQVRYNEQFF. The CDR3 DNA sequence: TGTGCCAGCAGCCAAGTGAGGTACAATGAGCAGTTCTTC.

The rearrangement joins TRBV7-2 to TRBJ2-5; TRBD1 aligns across 7 bases. The CDR3 consists of 14 residues. The germline gives CDR1 SGHTA, CDR2 FQGNSA. V was pared by 6 bases and J by 1 base, with 5 bases of the junction left unmatched. The CDR3 protein is CASSLGQAQETQYF. The CDR3 nucleotides read TGTGCCAGCAGTCTTGGACAGGCCCAAGAGACCCAGTACTTC.

The CDR3 is CASSVGALVERNTEAFF. CDR3 coding DNA: TGTGCCAGCAGCGTAGGAGCGTTAGTGGAGAGAAACACTGAAGCTTTCTTT. The chain has TRBV9 and TRBJ1-1; D call uncertain. The CDR3 is 17 amino acids. In germline, CDR1 is SGDLS, CDR2 YYNGEE. Trimming pared 0 bases from V and 2 bases from J, leaving 17 bases between.

The chain uses TRBV4-3 and TRBJ2-1, with D unresolved. CDR1 and CDR2 from the germline V gene are LGHNA and YSLEER. Trimming stripped 0 bases from V and 5 bases from J, with 8 bases between. The CDR3 runs to 14 residues. The CDR3 nucleotides are TGCGCCAGCAGCCAAGATGTGACTCACAATGAGCAGTTCTTC. Residues: CASSQDVTHNEQFF.

The V gene is TRBV18, the J gene TRBJ2-2; 9 bases match TRBD1. The length of the CDR3 is 15 residues. Germline CDR1 and CDR2: KGHSH and LQKENI. After removal of 5 bases from V and 4 bases from J, the junction contained 5 bases not matched to a gene. The CDR3 DNA reads as TGTGCCAGCTCAACAGGGGGCGCCGGCACCGGGGAGCTGTTTTTT. Translation gives CASSTGGAGTGELFF.

The chain has TRBV9 and TRBJ1-2; no clear D gene. The CDR3 has 16 amino acids. Germline V gene sequence: CDR1 SGDLS, CDR2 YYNGEE. Trimming removed 3 bases from V and 5 bases from J, with 20 bases in between. CDR3 protein: CASSGQTGIMLYGYTF. For the CDR3, the DNA is TGTGCCAGCAGCGGTCAAACCGGGATTATGCTTTATGGCTACACCTTC.